Described below is a single T cell receptor beta chain sequence and its context. Its antigen is as yet unknown. V lost 4 bases to trimming and J lost 3 bases; unmatched junction nucleotides: 8. The CDR3 has 16 amino acids. Per the germline V gene, CDR1 is SEHNR and CDR2 is FQNEAQ (reference sequence). These data come from a study of CD8+CD57+ T cells in acquired aplastic anemia. Study as a whole: The DNA of sorted CD4+ and CD8+ cells averaged roughly 3 ug.

Genomic DNA templated the TCR beta VDJ and CDR3 profiling. TCRdb ran MiXCR on the reads and lists one entry per CDR3 protein. The sample yields a few hundred thousand distinct CDR3 sequences, approximately 60% seen once. Patients chosen for sequencing had CD8+CD57+ cells that had expanded, as shown by flow cytometry. Diagnosis of severe acquired aplastic anemia applied to all patients. Findings and limits, study-wide: The CD8+ Simpson's diversity of patients and controls was not significantly different. Found in both controls and patients were almost 30 CD8+ CDR3 sequences.

The source is a human donor with aplastic anemia. Sequencing was carried out using sorted CD4+, CD8+, or CD8+CD57+ T cells (not recorded which) from PBMCs. V and J are TRBV7-9 and TRBJ2-7, with 11 bases that match TRBD2. Here the CDR3 reads CASSSGTSGPGYEQYF. The CDR3 DNA reads as TGTGCCAGCAGCTCCGGGACTAGCGGACCCGGCTACGAGCAGTACTTC. Complete variable domain (other parts from reference TRBV7-9 and TRBJ2-7): DTGVSQNPRHKITKRGQNVTFRCDPISEHNRLYWYRQTLGQGPEFLTYFQNEAQLEKSRLLSDRFSAERPKGSFSTLEIQRTEQGDSAMYLCASSSGTSGPGYEQYFGPGTRLTVT.